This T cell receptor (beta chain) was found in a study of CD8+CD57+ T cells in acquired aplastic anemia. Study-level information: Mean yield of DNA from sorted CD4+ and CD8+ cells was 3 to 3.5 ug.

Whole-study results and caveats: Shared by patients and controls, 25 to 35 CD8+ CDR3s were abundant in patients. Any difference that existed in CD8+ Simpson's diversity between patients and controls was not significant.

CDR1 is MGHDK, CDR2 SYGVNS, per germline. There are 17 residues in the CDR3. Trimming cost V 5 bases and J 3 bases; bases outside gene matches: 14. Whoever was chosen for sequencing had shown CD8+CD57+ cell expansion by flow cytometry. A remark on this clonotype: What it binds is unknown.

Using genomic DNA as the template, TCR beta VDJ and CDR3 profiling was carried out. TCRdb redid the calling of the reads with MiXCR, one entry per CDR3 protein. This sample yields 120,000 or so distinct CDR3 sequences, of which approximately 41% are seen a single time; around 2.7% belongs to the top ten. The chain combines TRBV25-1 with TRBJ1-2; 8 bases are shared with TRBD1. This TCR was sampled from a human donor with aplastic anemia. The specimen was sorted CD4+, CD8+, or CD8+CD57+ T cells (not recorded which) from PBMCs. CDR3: CASSSTGGSLGDYGYTF. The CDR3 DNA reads TGTGCCAGCAGTTCCACAGGGGGGAGCCTTGGCGACTATGGCTACACCTTC.